The clone carrying this TCR beta chain was seen a handful of times. Its target is not known. This CDR3 has 15 residues. The germline V gene has CDR1 MNHEY and CDR2 SVGAGI. V gave up 2 bases and J gave up 4 bases, with 11 bases separating them. Each CDR3 protein is one row after TCRdb ran MiXCR on the 5' RACE reads. The table lists about 560,000 distinct CDR3 sequences, approximately 21% of them singletons. This entry is derived from a study of T-cell memory formation after mild COVID-19. General study points: Later expanders leaned CD4+, whereas day 15 to 85 contracting clones were balanced CD4/CD8. Those CD4+ clones that contracted were mainly in CM and EM (CD8+ ones in EMRA).

Sequencing input: PBMCs or a T cell subset sorted from them (not recorded which). This sequence joins TRBV6-5 and TRBJ2-2, with a possible D match to TRBD1 (6 bases). The source of this sequence is an adult woman who had mild COVID-19 (a few samples of this study predate the infection). Cell type and time point are not known. This CDR3 reads CASSYTKQGTGELFF. CDR3 coding DNA: TGTGCCAGCAGTTACACGAAACAGGGCACCGGGGAGCTGTTTTTT.